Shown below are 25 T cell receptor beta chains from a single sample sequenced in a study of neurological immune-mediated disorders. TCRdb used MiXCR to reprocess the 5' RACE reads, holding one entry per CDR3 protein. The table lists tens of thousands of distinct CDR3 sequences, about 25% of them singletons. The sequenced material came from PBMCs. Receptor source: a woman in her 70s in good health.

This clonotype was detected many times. In nucleotides, the CDR3 is TGTGCCAGCAGCCCTAGTTGGGGGGCTAAATCCTACGAGCAGTACTTC. It encodes CASSPSWGAKSYEQYF. V is TRBV7-2 and J is TRBJ2-7; possibly TRBD1 or TRBD2 for D (6 bases each). The CDR3 runs to 16 residues. The germline gives CDR1 SGHTA, CDR2 FQGNSA. Trimming shortened V by 5 bases and J by 1 base, and 18 bases separated the two germline ends.

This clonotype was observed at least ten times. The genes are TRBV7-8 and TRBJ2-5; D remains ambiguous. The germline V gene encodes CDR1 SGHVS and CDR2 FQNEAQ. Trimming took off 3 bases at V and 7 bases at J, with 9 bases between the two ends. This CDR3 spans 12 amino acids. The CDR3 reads CASSLAALTQYF. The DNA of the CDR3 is TGTGCCAGCAGCTTGGCGGCCCTGACCCAGTACTTC.

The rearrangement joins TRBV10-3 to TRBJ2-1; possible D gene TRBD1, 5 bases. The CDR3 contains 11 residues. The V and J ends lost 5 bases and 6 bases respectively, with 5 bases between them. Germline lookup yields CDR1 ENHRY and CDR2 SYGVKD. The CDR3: CAISRGNEQFF. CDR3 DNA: TGTGCCATCAGTAGGGGCAATGAGCAGTTCTTC.

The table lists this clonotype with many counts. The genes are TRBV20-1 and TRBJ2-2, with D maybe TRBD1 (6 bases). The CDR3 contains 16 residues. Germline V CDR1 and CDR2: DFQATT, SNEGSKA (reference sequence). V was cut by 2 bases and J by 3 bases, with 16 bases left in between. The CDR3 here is CSARTPGPGDTGELFF. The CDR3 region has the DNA TGCAGTGCTAGAACCCCGGGCCCAGGGGACACCGGGGAGCTGTTTTTT.

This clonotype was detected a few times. The DNA of the CDR3 is TGTGCCAGCAGCCGCCGATCCGGGACAGGAGCCAACGTCCTGACTTTC. Protein: CASSRRSGTGANVLTF. The chain recombines TRBV5-6 with TRBJ2-6; 8 bases map to TRBD1. J gave up 7 bases and V 4 bases, and 10 bases lay outside the gene matches. Germline CDR1 reads SGHDT; CDR2 reads YYEEEE. The CDR3 is 16 residues long.

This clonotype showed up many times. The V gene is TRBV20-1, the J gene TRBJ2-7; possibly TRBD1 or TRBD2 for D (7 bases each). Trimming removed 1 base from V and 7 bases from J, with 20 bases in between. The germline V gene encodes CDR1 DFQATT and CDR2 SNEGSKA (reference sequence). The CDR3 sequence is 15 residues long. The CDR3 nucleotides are TGCAGTGCTAGAGTACAGGGGAGCGGGAAGGGGGAGCAGTACTTC. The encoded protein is CSARVQGSGKGEQYF.

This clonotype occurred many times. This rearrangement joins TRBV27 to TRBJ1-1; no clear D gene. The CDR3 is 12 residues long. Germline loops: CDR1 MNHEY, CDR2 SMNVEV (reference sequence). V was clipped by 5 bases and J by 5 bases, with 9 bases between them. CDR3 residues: CASSRSGTEAFF. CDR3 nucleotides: TGTGCCAGCAGTAGGTCAGGTACTGAAGCTTTCTTT.

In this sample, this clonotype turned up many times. CDR3 sequence (DNA): TGCGCCAGCAGTGGGCATAGGAACACTGAAGCTTTCTTT. This gives the protein CASSGHRNTEAFF. The chain carries TRBV5-1 and TRBJ1-1; no firm D call. With 5 bases removed from V and 1 base from J, the gap between germline ends came to 9 bases. This CDR3 comprises 13 residues. Germline V CDR1 and CDR2: SGHRS, YFSETQ.

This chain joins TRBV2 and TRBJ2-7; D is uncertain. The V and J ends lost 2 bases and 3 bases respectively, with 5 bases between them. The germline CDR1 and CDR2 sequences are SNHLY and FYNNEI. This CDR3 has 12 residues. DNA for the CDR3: TGTGCCAGCAGTGAAAGGTACTACGAGCAGTACTTC. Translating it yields CASSERYYEQYF. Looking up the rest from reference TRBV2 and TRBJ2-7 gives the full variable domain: EPEVTQTPSHQVTQMGQEVILRCVPISNHLYFYWYRQILGQKVEFLVSFYNNEISEKSEIFDDQFSVERPDGSNFTLKIRSTKLEDSAMYFCASSERYYEQYFGPGTRLTVT.

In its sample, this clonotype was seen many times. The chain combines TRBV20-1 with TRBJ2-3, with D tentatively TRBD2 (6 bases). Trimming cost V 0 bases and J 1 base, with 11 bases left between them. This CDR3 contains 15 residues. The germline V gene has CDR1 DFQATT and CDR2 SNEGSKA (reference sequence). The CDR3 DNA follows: TGCAGTGCTAGAGATGGAGGGGCGGGCACAGATACGCAGTATTTT. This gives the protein CSARDGGAGTDTQYF.

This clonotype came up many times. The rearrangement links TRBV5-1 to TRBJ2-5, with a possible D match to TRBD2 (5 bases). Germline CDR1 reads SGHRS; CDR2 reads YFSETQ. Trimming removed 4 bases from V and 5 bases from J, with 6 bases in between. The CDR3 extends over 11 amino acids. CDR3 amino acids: CASSGGETQYF. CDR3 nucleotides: TGCGCCAGCAGCGGCGGGGAGACCCAGTACTTC.

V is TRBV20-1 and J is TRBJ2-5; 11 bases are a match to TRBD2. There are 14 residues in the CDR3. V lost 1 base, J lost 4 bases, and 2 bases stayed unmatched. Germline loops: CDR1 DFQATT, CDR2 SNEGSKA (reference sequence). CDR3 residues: CSARGLAGRETQYF. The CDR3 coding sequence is TGCAGTGCTAGAGGACTAGCGGGAAGAGAGACCCAGTACTTC.

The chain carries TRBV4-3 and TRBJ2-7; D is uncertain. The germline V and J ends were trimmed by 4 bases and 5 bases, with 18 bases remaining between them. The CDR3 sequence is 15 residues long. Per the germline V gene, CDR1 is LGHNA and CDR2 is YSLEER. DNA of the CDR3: TGCGCCAGCAGCCTCTCGCCCCTTTACACAGACGAGCAGTACTTC. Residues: CASSLSPLYTDEQYF.

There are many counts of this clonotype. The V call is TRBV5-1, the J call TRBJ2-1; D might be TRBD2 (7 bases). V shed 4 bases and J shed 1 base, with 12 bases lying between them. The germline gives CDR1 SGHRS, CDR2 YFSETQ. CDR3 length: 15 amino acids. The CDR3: CASSRGAGSYNEQFF. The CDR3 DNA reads TGCGCCAGCAGCCGGGGGGCGGGGTCCTACAATGAGCAGTTCTTC.

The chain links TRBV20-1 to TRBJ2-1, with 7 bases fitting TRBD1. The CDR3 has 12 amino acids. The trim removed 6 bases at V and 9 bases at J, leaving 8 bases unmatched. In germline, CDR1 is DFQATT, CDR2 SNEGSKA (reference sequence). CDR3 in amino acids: CSAVDRAVEQFF. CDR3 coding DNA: TGCAGTGCCGTCGACAGGGCGGTTGAGCAGTTCTTC.

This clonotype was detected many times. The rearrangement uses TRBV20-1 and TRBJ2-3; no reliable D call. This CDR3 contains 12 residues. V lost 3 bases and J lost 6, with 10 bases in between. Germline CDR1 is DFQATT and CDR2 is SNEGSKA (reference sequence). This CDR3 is CSARRHGDTQYF. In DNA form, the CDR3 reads TGCAGTGCTAGGCGCCACGGTGATACGCAGTATTTT.

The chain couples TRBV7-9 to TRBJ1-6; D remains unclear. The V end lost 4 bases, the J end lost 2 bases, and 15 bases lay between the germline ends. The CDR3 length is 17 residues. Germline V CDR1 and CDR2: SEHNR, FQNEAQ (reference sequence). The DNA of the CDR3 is TGTGCCAGCAGCTCCGTGGGAGGGAGCACCTATAATTCACCCCTCCACTTT. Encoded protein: CASSSVGGSTYNSPLHF.

The CDR3 is CSVQGGSTDTQYF. CDR3 DNA sequence: TGCAGCGTGCAGGGGGGGAGCACAGATACGCAGTATTTT. The V and J genes are TRBV29-1 and TRBJ2-3, with D tentatively TRBD1 or TRBD2 (7 bases each). Germline V gene lookup returns CDR1 SQVTM and CDR2 ANQGSEA. V shed 6 bases and J shed 0 bases, with 10 bases lying between them. The length of the CDR3 is 13 residues.

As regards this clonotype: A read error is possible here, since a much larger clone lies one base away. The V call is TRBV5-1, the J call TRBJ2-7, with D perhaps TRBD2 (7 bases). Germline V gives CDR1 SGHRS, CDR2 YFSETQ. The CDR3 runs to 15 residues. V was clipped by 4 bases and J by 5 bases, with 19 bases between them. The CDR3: CASSPGGHGAHEQYF. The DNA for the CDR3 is TGCGCCAGCAGCCCGGGGGGACATGGGGCCCACGAGCAGTACTTC.

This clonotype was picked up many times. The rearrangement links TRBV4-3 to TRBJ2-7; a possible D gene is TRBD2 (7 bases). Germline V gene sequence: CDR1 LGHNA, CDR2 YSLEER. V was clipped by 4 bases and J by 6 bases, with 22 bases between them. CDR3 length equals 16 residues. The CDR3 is CASSPVRGGTSSEQYF. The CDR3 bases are TGCGCCAGCAGCCCGGTGAGGGGGGGCACCTCCAGCGAGCAGTACTTC.

The CDR3 reads CASSTPRDRGLKSYTF. CDR3 nucleotides: TGTGCCAGCTCGACTCCCCGGGACAGGGGCCTTAAAAGCTACACCTTC. The chain employs TRBV27 and TRBJ1-2; TRBD1 agrees at 10 bases. This CDR3 has 16 residues. Germline V CDR1 and CDR2: MNHEY, SMNVEV (reference sequence). J lost 9 bases, V lost 8 bases, and 18 bases had no gene match.

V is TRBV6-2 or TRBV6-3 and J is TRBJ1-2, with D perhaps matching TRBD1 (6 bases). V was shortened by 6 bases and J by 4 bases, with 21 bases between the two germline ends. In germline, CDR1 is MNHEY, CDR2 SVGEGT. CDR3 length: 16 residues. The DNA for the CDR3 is TGTGCCAGCAGCCGTCCCGAGGGTACAGGGATCTATGGCTACACCTTC. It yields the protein CASSRPEGTGIYGYTF.

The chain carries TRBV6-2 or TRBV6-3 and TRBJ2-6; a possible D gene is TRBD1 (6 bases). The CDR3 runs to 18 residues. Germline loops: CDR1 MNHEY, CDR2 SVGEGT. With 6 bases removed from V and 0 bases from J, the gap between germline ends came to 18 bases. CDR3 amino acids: CASSGRDTPRSGANVLTF. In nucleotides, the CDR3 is TGTGCCAGCAGCGGCCGGGACACCCCCCGCTCTGGGGCCAACGTCCTGACTTTC.

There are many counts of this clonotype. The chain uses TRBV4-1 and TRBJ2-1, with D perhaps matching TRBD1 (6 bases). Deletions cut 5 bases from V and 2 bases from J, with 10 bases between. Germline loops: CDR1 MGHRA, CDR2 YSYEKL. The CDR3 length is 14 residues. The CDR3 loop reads CASSRTGTYNEQFF. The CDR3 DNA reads TGCGCCAGCAGCAGAACAGGGACCTACAATGAGCAGTTCTTC.

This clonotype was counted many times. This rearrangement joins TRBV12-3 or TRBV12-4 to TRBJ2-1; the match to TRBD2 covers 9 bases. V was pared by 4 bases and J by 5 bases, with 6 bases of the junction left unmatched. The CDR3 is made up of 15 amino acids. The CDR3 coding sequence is TGTGCCAGCAGTTCTTATAGCGGGAGCAACAATGAGCAGTTCTTC. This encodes CASSSYSGSNNEQFF.